This T cell receptor beta chain is from a study of blood T cell repertoires in COVID-19. Original handling: Scientists estimated how many nucleated cells there were by amplifying reference gene primers. The assay was immunoSEQ multiplex PCR, and TCRdb's table has in-frame clones only and misses some. V, J and clone size are those of that table, while D and trimming were read from the DNA. This table holds around 230,000 clones, about nine tenths found once. Enrollees, about 18 to 95 years old, lived in about two dozen US areas. Membership in each cohort depended on participant-reported clinical history. This CDR3 has 18 amino acids. The V gene end was trimmed by 5 bases and the J gene end by 7 bases; junction bases not matched to a gene: 18. CDR1 is SGHRS and CDR2 is YFSETQ in the germline V gene.

The TCR originated in a woman between 35 and 50 years old with acute COVID-19. This chain uses TRBV5-1 with TRBJ2-1, with 10 bases matching TRBD1. Material: PBMCs or T cells enriched from blood (not recorded which). DNA of the CDR3: TGCGCCAGCAGTCTGGACAGGGGGGATTCACGGATATCGAATGAGCAGTTCTTC. Translation: CASSLDRGDSRISNEQFF.